Reported below is one TCR beta chain. Its specificity is unknown. The V end lost 4 bases, the J end lost 3 bases, and 21 bases lay between the germline ends. CDR1 and CDR2 (germline): KGHSH, LQKENI. The CDR3 contains 18 residues. This sample was included in a study of response to subunit inactivated influenza vaccine. Study findings and constraints: After each seasonal influenza vaccination, few new T cells are recruited, the authors suggested.

Using its own MiXCR run on the RT-PCR reads, TCRdb lists one record per CDR3 protein. The sample carries approximately 290,000 distinct CDR3 sequences, around 20% recorded once. The rearrangement links TRBV18 to TRBJ1-4; possibly TRBD1 for D (6 bases). Source: PBMCs from blood, taken 21 months after vaccination. This sequence originates from a man aged 50-75 years who received an inactivated influenza vaccine. The CDR3 region is CASSRMTGSPAANEKLFF. CDR3 in DNA: TGTGCCAGCTCACGTATGACAGGATCCCCGGCGGCTAATGAAAAACTGTTTTTT.